This T cell receptor beta chain originates from a study of cytomegalovirus exposure and HLA in healthy donors. The J segment lost 5 bases and the V segment lost 2 bases, leaving 14 bases of the junction unmatched. The CDR3 loop spans 17 amino acids. Germline CDR1 MGHDK, CDR2 SYGVNS. Details on this clone: Its antigen is not identified.

Broader study findings: One cluster of highly shared sequence variants probably arose as a sequencing artifact.

A multiplex PCR was run with 60 Vbeta primers and 13 Jbeta primers. Method: immunoSEQ multiplex PCR; TCRdb's copy keeps in-frame clones and lacks some. Its listing shows about 39,000 clones. The sequencing sample was made of PBMCs. The sequence was obtained from a woman in her 30s in good health and CMV-seropositive. The J gene is TRBJ1-1, the V gene TRBV25-1; 7 bases fit TRBD1. CDR3 bases: TGTGCCAGCAGTGAACTATGGCAGGGGGATAAGGAAACTGAAGCTTTCTTT. Protein: CASSELWQGDKETEAFF.